The present TCR beta chain was sequenced within a study of cytomegalovirus exposure and HLA in healthy donors (dated by TCRdb to 2016 to 2017). The study in broad terms: An earlier analysis of more than 550 of the donors reported approximately 300 Gb of sequence data and 117 million unique TCR beta sequences obtained from around 180 million T cells. In addition to the first cohort of 650 to 800 subjects, a separate validation cohort of approximately 130 different subjects was used. The later analysis used no new phenotypic data to find candidate immune exposures, relying instead on TCR beta sequences and their occurrence across donors. To predict cytomegalovirus infection status, the study brought together high-throughput TCR immunosequencing, statistical association of individual TCRs with disease status, and machine learning. The number of donors typed differed by locus, with about 629-630 for A, B, C, DRB1 and DQB1, more than 500 for DQA1, 606 for DPA1, and approximately 470 for DPB1. Among 300 to 500 genotyped donors of the cohort, an average of approximately 240,000 unique TCR beta nucleotide sequences was sequenced per donor, of which roughly 18% were non-productive. All discovery cohort repertoires had been generated using a single sequencing platform. An earlier analysis of some 500 of the donors used high-throughput TCR beta sequencing to judge whether each TCR beta V gene segment behaved as functional or pseudogenic. A later analysis re-analyzed previously published TCR beta repertoires from 500 to 700 donors and added high-resolution HLA genotyping to study TCR occurrence patterns. In a later genetic analysis, genome-wide SNP genotypes for about three fifths of the roughly 670 donors were used, and that subset was treated as a discovery cohort. Because of strong linkage in the cohort, 5 or 6 DR-DQ haplotypes were treated as single units for association and clustering. Of the 350 to 400 genotyped donors, approximately 80% fell in the genetic ancestry cluster associated with self-reported Caucasian donors. Roughly 290 gigabases of sequencing data and about 92 million unique TCR sequences made up an early release that covered several hundred HLA-typed donors. HLA typing included class I and class II loci at four-digit resolution. The study was designed to test whether signatures of past pathogen exposure could be identified by cataloging public T cell receptors. Donor age, sex, ethnicity and CMV serostatus were compiled together with the repertoire data. The T cell repertoires of several hundred subjects were profiled by immunosequencing and related to cytomegalovirus serostatus.

The cohort consisted of 650 to 700 healthy bone marrow donors. All cohort members were sampled while nominally healthy, although unrecorded immune exposures were likely present. The donor was CMV seropositive and belonged to the group of around 300 seropositive cohort members. Every donor gave a peripheral blood sample, and the peripheral blood mononuclear cells from that sample were used for TCR beta sequencing. The Qiagen DNeasy Blood Extraction Kit was used to extract genomic DNA from the blood cell samples. CDR1 and CDR2 (MRHNA, SNTAGT) derive from the germline V gene. Trimming takes 5 bases off V and 5 bases off J; junction bases not matched to a gene: 5. The CDR3 measures 15 amino acids from cysteine to phenylalanine. Only CDR3 DNA remains: 45 bases, in frame from the first base. As concerns this clone: The antigen this receptor binds is unknown. There are no base qualities to consult, and no much larger clone falls within one base.

General findings and caveats noted by the study authors: In a later analysis, HLA-associated TCR beta chains were found to be more clonally expanded and to have lower generation probabilities than equally common non-associated chains. According to a later analysis, TCR association rates differed among HLA loci, with DRB1 alleles showing the most associated TCRs and HLA-C alleles showing the fewest. An earlier analysis of several hundred of the donors showed that most TCR beta V segments appeared in productive rearrangements either about 87% or about 30% of the time, which broadly matched IMGT annotations. A further reported finding was that TCR beta sequences accurately predicted the HLA-A and HLA-B alleles for most subjects in the first cohort. Roughly uniform sequencing depth across donors was assumed in presence/absence analyses, although this assumption may not hold. The study listed 164 TCR beta chains as associated with cytomegalovirus. Cytomegalovirus status was reported to be diagnosed by the classifier with high specificity and sensitivity in both the original and validation cohorts. Correlated functional status among segregating V segments might be attributable to linkage disequilibrium, but an unknown experimental factor could not be ruled out. About 17 rarely observed V segments, including chromosome 9 orphons, were excluded from the earlier analysis of several hundred of the donors because counts were too low. The authors suggested that the approach could potentially be extended to other disease states and immunological phenotypes. At a false discovery rate of 0.05, a later analysis linked under 20,000 TCR beta sequences to specific HLA alleles. In vitro tests confirmed that a few of the cytomegalovirus-associated TCR beta chains recognize cytomegalovirus antigens. Several of the top co-occurrence clusters appeared to be linked to parvovirus B19, influenza, CMV and Epstein-Barr virus, according to a later analysis. Most TCR sequences were observed very rarely across donors, whereas some public TCRs were present in many individuals. In a later analysis, most CMV-associated TCR beta chains were found to appear HLA-restricted, with HLA associations seemingly driven largely by CMV exposure. In a later genetic analysis, a missense DCLRE1C variant was associated with V-gene and J-gene trimming of TCR beta chains, and the association was replicated in an independent cohort. Because some donors lacked HLA typing at each locus, the association tests relied only on the typed subset. CMV serostatus was the only immune exposure information available for the cohort. The cohort was sequenced for TCR beta chains only, and without alpha or paired-chain data the features that could be detected were limited. A later genetic analysis reported fewer N-insertions in productive TCRs among donors in an Asian-associated ancestry cluster than the roughly 620-donor mean. The 87-base-pair reads could not distinguish some IMGT-functional V segments, including TRBV6-2 and TRBV6-3, so those segments were excluded. A cluster of highly shared sequence variants was judged likely to be a technical artifact of the sequencing pipeline. Strong co-occurrence of HLA alleles, especially DR and DQ, made assigning TCR associations to individual alleles difficult.

Libraries were constructed by the immunoSEQ multiplex PCR assay. For the multiplex PCR, a mixture combining 60 forward primers for TCR Vbeta segments and 13 reverse primers for TCR Jbeta segments was used. Amplification of the CDR3 region of rearranged TCR beta genes was performed with a multiplex PCR assay on genomic DNA. Amplified TCR beta libraries were sequenced as 87-base-pair reads on the Illumina HiSeq System. The original methods were these. In a later analysis, 80 million or so unique TCR beta chains were counted across the roughly 670 repertoires, and approximately 11 million of these chains were shared by at least two donors. Raw reads were error-corrected and collapsed into unique sequences with a nearest-neighbor algorithm that merged closely related sequences to remove PCR and sequencing errors. Alignment of CDR3 sequences to IMGT reference sequences was used to assign V, D and J gene segments. For a sequence to be retained, a match of at least six nucleotides was required to both a V gene segment and a J gene segment. Rearrangements were classified as productive when the CDR3 lacked stop codons and remained in frame with V and J, and all other rearrangements were classified as non-productive. Following IMGT convention, CDR3 was defined as the stretch from the second conserved V-encoded cysteine to the conserved J-encoded phenylalanine. The earlier analysis of about 570 of the donors excluded any sequence lacking an unambiguous match to a single V gene segment. In an earlier analysis of around 590 of the donors, a V segment was called functional when productive rearrangements were above 56.7%, and segregating when the standard deviation between donors exceeded 5%. To diagnose cytomegalovirus status from the catalog of TCR beta chain sequences, a statistical classification framework was built. In a later analysis, V and J genes were assigned by comparing TCR nucleotide sequences against IMGT/GENE-DB human TR gene sequences. A later analysis assigned CDR3 sequences and most-parsimonious VDJ recombination scenarios with the TCRdist pipeline. In a later analysis, each TCR beta chain was defined by its CDR3 amino acid sequence together with its V-gene family, and reads lacking a unique V-gene family were excluded. As a way to deal with suspected cross-contamination and a sequencing artifact, a later analysis dropped hundreds of nucleotide sequences that were highly shared and had low generation probability. In a later analysis, a clonal expansion index was calculated for each public chain from normalized within-repertoire ranks of inferred template counts. Generation probabilities in a later analysis came from a VDJ recombination model fitted to out-of-frame rearrangements, and those results were checked against IGoR. In a later analysis, hypergeometric tests were used to score TCR-TCR, TCR-HLA and TCR-CMV co-occurrence, with a repertoire-size bias correction applied to TCR pairs. To estimate false discovery rates, a later analysis permuted the HLA or CMV assignments 20 times. In a later analysis, co-occurring TCRs were grouped with DBSCAN, and TCRdist sequence similarity was added when clustering was performed within HLA-allele-positive subsets. For co-occurrence clustering, repertoires with fewer than 30,000 or more than 120,000 public chains were excluded, along with five repertoires with anomalous nucleotide sharing. What TCRdb holds here is the immuneACCESS table cut down to in-frame rearrangements. Part of the clones is not present; checked against another copy, under half of the missing clones reflect an unresolved V gene, and the others are unexplained. The V and J calls and clone size are taken from that table; D and trimming were inferred from the DNA. The sample table records about 200,000 clones; 79% of these occur just once. Of the sample, under 2% is held by the ten largest clones.

The clonotype comes from a girl between 5 and 17 years old in good health and CMV-seropositive. Sequencing was done on a sample of PBMCs. This sequence uses TRBV6-4 and TRBJ2-1; TRBD2 aligns with 11 central bases. The encoded CDR3 is CASSPQLAGDNEQFF. The sequence in DNA is TGTGCCAGCAGTCCCCAACTAGCGGGGGACAATGAGCAGTTCTTC.